Shown below are 4 T cell receptor beta chains from a single sample sequenced in a study of cytomegalovirus exposure and HLA in healthy donors (dated by TCRdb to between 2016 and 2019). The library was built by means of the immunoSEQ multiplex PCR assay. A mixture of 60 forward primers for TCR Vbeta segments and 13 reverse primers for TCR Jbeta segments was used in the multiplex PCR. TCRdb retrieved this table from immuneACCESS and kept in-frame rearrangements only. Not all clones are present; in checked studies, unresolved V genes account for under half, and no reason is known for the remainder. Across this sample there are fewer than 200,000 clones, with 70% to 90% seen only once. Jointly, the top ten make up 2% to 2.5% of the sample. Sequencing used PBMCs. Every receptor here comes from a woman between 25 and 40 years old in good health and CMV-seronegative.

This clone was recorded a few times. V and J are TRBV4-3 and TRBJ2-1; 13 bases are shared with TRBD2. CDR1 is LGHNA, CDR2 YSLEER, per germline. This CDR3 has 15 amino acids. The V segment lost 4 bases and the J segment 3 bases; nucleotides outside the gene matches: 0. The CDR3 nucleotides read TGCGCCAGCAGCCGGACTAGCGGGGGCTACAATGAGCAGTTCTTC. Protein: CASSRTSGGYNEQFF.

The chain is built from TRBV12-2 and TRBJ2-7; TRBD1, as called in the table, went unchecked against the DNA. TRBV12-2 corresponds to a pseudogene. The CDR3 consists of 18 residues. In DNA, the CDR3 is TGTGCAAGTCGCTTAGGGCAAAAGGGACACGCAACATCCTACGAGCAGTACTTC. It codes for CASRLGQKGHATSYEQYF.

A few counts support this clone. V usage is TRBV6-5 and J usage is TRBJ2-3, with 8 bases aligning to TRBD2. Germline CDR1 MNHEY, CDR2 SVGAGI. Trimming removed 5 bases from V and 4 bases from J; junction bases left unmatched: 5. The CDR3 contains 14 residues. CDR3 nucleotide sequence: TGTGCCAGCAGTGGGGCGGGGGGCCCAGATACGCAGTATTTT. It is translated as CASSGAGGPDTQYF.

This clone was seen just once. The rearrangement uses TRBV9 and TRBJ1-6, with 8 bases aligning to TRBD1. This CDR3 has 16 residues. CDR1 is SGDLS and CDR2 is YYNGEE in the germline V gene. With V trimmed by 7 bases and J by 5 bases, 11 bases remained unmatched. CDR3 sequence: CASAEPGQDNNSPLHF. The CDR3 bases are TGTGCCAGCGCTGAACCGGGACAGGATAATAATTCACCCCTCCACTTT.